The 32 T cell receptor beta chains in this list originate from one sample, sequenced in a study of blood T cell repertoires in COVID-19 (dated by TCRdb to 2020 to 2021). Receptor libraries were prepared by the immunoSEQ multiplex PCR assay. What TCRdb holds here is the immuneACCESS table cut down to in-frame rearrangements. Part of the clones is not present; checked against another copy, under half of the missing clones reflect an unresolved V gene, and the others are unexplained. Present in this sample are 50,000 to 70,000 clones, 80% to 90% of which were seen just once. The ten most abundant clones make up 5.6% of the sample. The material sequenced was peripheral blood. The receptors originated from a woman aged 55-69 years with acute or convalescent COVID-19.

V and J are TRBV27 and TRBJ2-3, with 8 bases that match TRBD2. The CDR3 length is 16 residues. Germline loops: CDR1 MNHEY, CDR2 SMNVEV (reference sequence). The V and J ends lost 3 bases and 4 bases, in that order; junction bases with no gene match: 9. The CDR3 protein is CASSFGLAGGADTQYF. CDR3 DNA sequence: TGTGCCAGCAGTTTCGGGCTAGCGGGCGGAGCAGATACGCAGTATTTT.

The chain carries TRBV5-1 and TRBJ2-2; 10 bases match TRBD2. CDR3 length: 17 residues. The ends lost 4 bases at V and 0 bases at J; junction bases unmatched: 6. Germline CDR1 is SGHRS and CDR2 is YFSETQ. The CDR3 here is CASSVKSGGANTGELFF. CDR3 nucleotides: TGCGCCAGCAGCGTGAAAAGCGGGGGGGCGAACACCGGGGAGCTGTTTTTT.

The V call is TRBV2, the J call TRBJ1-5; possible D gene TRBD1, 6 bases. The CDR3 is 13 amino acids. V lost 6 bases and J 4 bases, leaving 10 bases between the germline ends. Germline lookup yields CDR1 SNHLY and CDR2 FYNNEI. CDR3 amino acids: CASSGDTNQPQHF. Written as DNA, the CDR3 is TGTGCCAGCAGCGGGGACACTAATCAGCCCCAGCATTTT.

The genes are TRBV7-9 and TRBJ1-1, with D perhaps TRBD1 (5 bases). Germline CDR1 reads SEHNR; CDR2 reads FQNEAQ (reference sequence). The CDR3 spans 15 residues. Trimming left V 5 bases short and J 1 base short, with 14 bases between. CDR3 bases: TGTGCCAGCAGCCCTTCAGGGCGGACGAACACTGAAGCTTTCTTT. Protein sequence: CASSPSGRTNTEAFF.

The V gene is TRBV6-5, the J gene TRBJ1-4; the match to TRBD1 covers 7 bases. Germline V gives CDR1 MNHEY, CDR2 SVGAGI. J lost 7 bases, V lost 0 bases, and 5 bases had no gene match. This CDR3 has 15 residues. This chain's CDR3 is CASSYSETGTEKLFF. The DNA for the CDR3 is TGTGCCAGCAGTTACTCTGAGACAGGGACTGAAAAACTGTTTTTT.

In this sample, this clone turned up a few times. The chain couples TRBV9 to TRBJ2-1; D is possibly TRBD2 (7 bases). With 0 bases removed from V and 2 bases from J, the gap between germline ends came to 15 bases. CDR1 is SGDLS, CDR2 YYNGEE, per germline. The CDR3 loop spans 17 amino acids. The CDR3 spells CASSVVEGGPPYNEQFF. CDR3 nucleotides: TGTGCCAGCAGCGTAGTGGAGGGGGGGCCTCCCTACAATGAGCAGTTCTTC.

The chain carries TRBV15 and TRBJ2-2, with a tentative D call TRBD1 (6 bases). The germline V gene encodes CDR1 LNHNV and CDR2 YYDKDF (reference sequence). The V gene lost 7 bases and the J gene lost 0 bases, with 21 bases spanning the gap. The CDR3 runs 18 residues. DNA for the CDR3: TGTGCCACCAAGGACTTCGAACAGGGCCCTGCGAACACCGGGGAGCTGTTTTTT. Translation: CATKDFEQGPANTGELFF.

This clone was recorded once. V is TRBV6-4 and J is TRBJ2-6; D is uncertain. CDR1 and CDR2 (germline): MRHNA, SNTAGT. CDR3 length: 16 amino acids. V was clipped by 4 bases and J by 0 bases, with 10 bases between them. The DNA of the CDR3 is TGTGCCAGCAGTGCCCACAGCAGCTCTGGGGCCAACGTCCTGACTTTC. Encoded protein: CASSAHSSSGANVLTF.

This clone showed up just a few times. The V call is TRBV6-2 or TRBV6-3, the J call TRBJ2-7, with 10 positions matching TRBD2. Germline V lookup: CDR1 MNHEY, CDR2 SVGEGT. With 5 bases clipped from V and 4 bases from J, the junction kept 5 bases outside the gene matches. The length of the CDR3 is 14 residues. CDR3 protein: CASSLAGDKYEQYF. The CDR3 DNA sequence: TGTGCCAGCAGTCTAGCGGGGGACAAGTACGAGCAGTACTTC.

The chain employs TRBV10-2 and TRBJ2-1; D unclear. Trimming took off 3 bases at V and 10 bases at J, with 7 bases between the two ends. This CDR3 has 11 residues. Looked up from germline, CDR1 is WSHSY and CDR2 is SAAADI. CDR3 sequence reads: CASSDYSEQFF. The CDR3 DNA reads as TGCGCCAGCAGTGACTATTCGGAGCAGTTCTTC.

The chain is built from TRBV27 and TRBJ2-1, with 7 bases matching TRBD2. V shed 3 bases and J 10 bases; nucleotides not matched to a gene: 15. CDR3 length: 16 amino acids. Germline-derived CDR1 and CDR2 are MNHEY and SMNVEV (reference sequence). For the CDR3, the DNA is TGTGCCAGCAGTTTGGGGGGGACTACCTTCGTGAGGGAGCAGTTCTTC. Translating it yields CASSLGGTTFVREQFF.

The rearrangement joins TRBV19 to TRBJ2-5, with a tentative D call TRBD2 (6 bases). Trimming took 5 bases from V and 1 from J, leaving 14 bases between them. The CDR3 spans 15 residues. Germline V gives CDR1 LNHDA, CDR2 SQIVND (reference sequence). As DNA, the CDR3 is TGTGCCAGTAGTGTCCTTAGCGGCCCCCAAGAGACCCAGTACTTC. Residues: CASSVLSGPQETQYF.

The V call is TRBV15, the J call TRBJ2-1, with a possible D match to TRBD2 (5 bases). Germline CDR1 LNHNV, CDR2 YYDKDF (reference sequence). Trimming took off 9 bases at V and 6 bases at J, with 12 bases between the two ends. The CDR3 is made up of 12 amino acids. CDR3 bases: TGTGCCACGCGGACTCTCCTCAATGAGCAGTTCTTC. Residues: CATRTLLNEQFF.

The chain joins TRBV10-3 to TRBJ1-5; TRBD1 might be the D (5 bases). The V and J ends lost 5 bases and 7 bases respectively, with 12 bases between them. The germline CDR1 and CDR2 sequences are ENHRY and SYGVKD. This CDR3 spans 13 amino acids. The CDR3 DNA is TGTGCCATCAGTACAGGATTTGAACAGCCCCAGCATTTT. It is translated as CAISTGFEQPQHF.

This chain connects TRBV3-1 (or the pseudogene TRBV3-2) to TRBJ1-2, with 7 positions matching TRBD1. The CDR3 covers 14 residues. Per germline, CDR1 LGHDT and CDR2 YNNKEL (reference sequence). V was pared by 2 bases and J by 6 bases, with 6 bases of the junction left unmatched. In DNA form, the CDR3 reads TGTGCCAGCAGCCAAAACGAAGGGGGCAATGGCTACACCTTC. Its translation is CASSQNEGGNGYTF.

The chain joins TRBV11-2 to TRBJ2-3; the D gene is possibly TRBD1 (5 bases). Trimming removed 3 bases at V and 2 bases at J, with 12 bases between. Germline V lookup: CDR1 SGHAT, CDR2 FQNNGV. This CDR3 spans 15 amino acids. The CDR3 region has the DNA TGTGCCAGCAGCTTTGGGGCAGAGTTCACAGATACGCAGTATTTT. Translating it yields CASSFGAEFTDTQYF.

CDR3 amino acids: CASSYGDNEKLFF. The CDR3 nucleotides are TGTGCCAGCAGCTACGGGGATAATGAAAAACTGTTTTTT. V is TRBV11-1 and J is TRBJ1-4, with unresolved D. In germline, CDR1 is SGHAT, CDR2 FQDESV (reference sequence). The CDR3 totals 13 residues. Trimming pared 4 bases from V and 4 bases from J, leaving 7 bases between.

The chain carries TRBV27 and TRBJ1-5, with 7 bases identical to TRBD1. Trimming cost V 0 bases and J 0 bases; bases outside gene matches: 2. CDR1 is MNHEY, CDR2 SMNVEV, per germline (reference sequence). This CDR3 has 16 amino acids. The CDR3 here is CASSLSGGLSNQPQHF. CDR3 in DNA: TGTGCCAGCAGTTTATCAGGGGGCCTTAGCAATCAGCCCCAGCATTTT.

J is TRBJ2-1 and V is TRBV7-3; 9 nucleotides align to TRBD2. Germline-derived CDR1 and CDR2 are SGHTA and FQGTGA. This CDR3 contains 16 residues. Trimming removed 5 bases from V and 5 bases from J; junction bases left unmatched: 10. The DNA for the CDR3 is TGTGCCAGCAGCGCACCGGGACTAGCAAGACACAATGAGCAGTTCTTC. It translates to CASSAPGLARHNEQFF.

The chain combines TRBV5-4 with TRBJ1-6; tentatively, D is TRBD1 (6 bases). CDR1 and CDR2 (germline): SGHNT, YYREEE (reference sequence). CDR3 length: 14 amino acids. Trimming pared 5 bases from V and 8 bases from J, leaving 14 bases between. The CDR3 sequence: CASSAGGQDSPLHF. The CDR3 nucleotides are TGTGCCAGCAGTGCGGGGGGGCAGGATTCACCCCTCCACTTT.

The chain recombines TRBV15 with TRBJ1-5; 7 nucleotides agree with TRBD1. The trim removed 3 bases at V and 5 bases at J, leaving 7 bases unmatched. There are 15 residues in the CDR3. Germline V CDR1 and CDR2: LNHNV, YYDKDF (reference sequence). CDR3 nucleotide sequence: TGTGCCACCAGCAGGGGGGACAGTAGAGATCAGCCCCAGCATTTT. As protein: CATSRGDSRDQPQHF.

This clone has just a few counts. Other DNA sequences in this specimen translate into the identical CDR3. The rearrangement uses TRBV10-3 and TRBJ1-2; 8 bases match TRBD1. This CDR3 is 14 amino acids long. The germline gives CDR1 ENHRY, CDR2 SYGVKD. With 6 bases clipped from V and 3 bases from J, the junction kept 6 bases outside the gene matches. CDR3 amino acids: CAISLGQGDYGYTF. The CDR3 coding sequence is TGTGCCATCAGCCTAGGACAGGGCGACTATGGCTACACCTTC.

This rearrangement joins TRBV27 to TRBJ1-1; no reliable D call. From germline, CDR1 is MNHEY and CDR2 SMNVEV (reference sequence). CDR3 length equals 14 residues. V dropped 3 bases and J dropped 1 base, with 9 bases sitting between them. CDR3 coding DNA: TGTGCCAGCAGTTTGGTGGGCAGGAACACTGAAGCTTTCTTT. It codes for CASSLVGRNTEAFF.

The J gene is TRBJ1-1, the V gene TRBV6-5; TRBD1 is a possible D gene (5 bases). There are 13 residues in the CDR3. The V end lost 7 bases, the J end lost 0 bases, and 9 bases lay between the germline ends. Germline V gene data show CDR1 as MNHEY and CDR2 as SVGAGI. The CDR3 reads CASNGQVNTEAFF. CDR3 sequence (DNA): TGTGCCAGCAACGGACAAGTGAACACTGAAGCTTTCTTT.

The chain links TRBV6-5 to TRBJ1-4; 7 bases are a match to TRBD1. The V gene's germline CDR1 is MNHEY and CDR2 SVGAGI. CDR3 length: 13 amino acids. With V trimmed by 8 bases and J by 3 bases, 3 bases remained unmatched. The CDR3 sequence: CASGDRPNEKLFF. CDR3 sequence (DNA): TGTGCCAGCGGGGACAGACCTAATGAAAAACTGTTTTTT.

This chain uses TRBV5-1 with TRBJ2-7; D gene ambiguous. This CDR3 spans 19 amino acids. Germline CDR1 is SGHRS and CDR2 is YFSETQ. V lost 1 base, J lost 3 bases, and 26 bases lay in between. CDR3 nucleotide sequence: TGCGCCAGCAGCTTGAAGCCTAGTAAACTCAATCCCCTAAACTACGAGCAGTACTTC. As protein: CASSLKPSKLNPLNYEQYF.

This rearrangement joins TRBV4-2 to TRBJ2-3; D gene unclear. The CDR3 consists of 12 residues. The V gene lost 3 bases and the J gene lost 6 bases, with 7 bases spanning the gap. CDR1 and CDR2 from the germline V gene are LGHNA and YNFKEQ. The CDR3: CASSHTVDTQYF. In DNA form, the CDR3 reads TGTGCCAGCAGCCATACTGTTGATACGCAGTATTTT.

In its sample, this clone was seen once. J is TRBJ2-2 and V is TRBV7-9, with D possibly matching TRBD2 (5 bases). Trimming removed 0 bases at V and 7 bases at J, with 6 bases between. Germline CDR1 reads SEHNR; CDR2 reads FQNEAQ (reference sequence). The CDR3 runs 13 residues. The CDR3 region has the DNA TGTGCCAGCAGCTTAGCCGGGAACGGGGAGCTGTTTTTT. This sequence encodes CASSLAGNGELFF.

The genes are TRBV3-1 (or the pseudogene TRBV3-2) and TRBJ2-6, with TRBD2 matching over 10 bases. V dropped 0 bases and J dropped 10; count of bases not matched to a gene: 12. This CDR3 spans 18 amino acids. The germline CDR1 and CDR2 sequences are LGHDT and YNNKEL (reference sequence). CDR3 in amino acids: CASSQEWLLAGDKNVLTF. The CDR3 nucleotides are TGTGCCAGCAGCCAAGAATGGCTCCTAGCGGGGGACAAGAACGTCCTGACTTTC.

The rearrangement uses TRBV7-6 and TRBJ2-5; D not resolved. The CDR3 extends over 14 amino acids. Deletions cut 1 base from V and 2 bases from J, with 8 bases between. CDR1 SGHVS and CDR2 FNYEAQ come from the germline V gene. CDR3 sequence: CASSLGTAQETQYF. CDR3 in DNA: TGTGCCAGCAGCTTAGGTACAGCACAAGAGACCCAGTACTTC.

The V and J genes are TRBV28 and TRBJ2-7; the D gene is possibly TRBD1 (6 bases). V dropped 3 bases and J dropped 6 bases, with 12 bases sitting between them. The CDR3 spans 13 residues. The germline gives CDR1 MDHEN, CDR2 SYDVKM. The CDR3 reads CASSFTQGVEQYF. In DNA, the CDR3 is TGTGCCAGCAGTTTCACACAGGGTGTCGAGCAGTACTTC.

J is TRBJ1-1 and V is TRBV19; possible D gene TRBD1, 5 bases. V shed 10 bases and J shed 0 bases, with 18 bases lying between them. The CDR3 runs 15 residues. Germline values: CDR1 LNHDA, CDR2 SQIVND (reference sequence). CDR3 coding DNA: TGTGCCACTGGGGGGGGAGGTAGCCTGAACACTGAAGCTTTCTTT. As protein: CATGGGGSLNTEAFF.